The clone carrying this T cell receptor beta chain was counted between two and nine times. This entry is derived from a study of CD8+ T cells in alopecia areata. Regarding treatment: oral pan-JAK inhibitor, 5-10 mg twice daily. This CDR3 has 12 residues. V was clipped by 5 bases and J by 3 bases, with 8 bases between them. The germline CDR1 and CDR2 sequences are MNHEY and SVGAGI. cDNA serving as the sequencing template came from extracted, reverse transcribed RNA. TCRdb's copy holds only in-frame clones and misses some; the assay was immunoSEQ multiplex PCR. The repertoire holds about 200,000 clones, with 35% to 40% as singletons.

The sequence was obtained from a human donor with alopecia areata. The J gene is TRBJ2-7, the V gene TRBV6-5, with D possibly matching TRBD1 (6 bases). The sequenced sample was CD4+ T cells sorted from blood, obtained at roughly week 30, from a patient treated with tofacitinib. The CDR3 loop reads CASSIQGYEQYF. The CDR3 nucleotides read TGTGCCAGCAGTATACAGGGCTACGAGCAGTACTTC.